This T cell receptor beta chain is drawn from a study of cytomegalovirus exposure and HLA in healthy donors. Study conclusions and caveats: Some public TCRs appeared in many individuals, while most sequences were rare.

In the PCR, 60 Vbeta and 13 Jbeta primers were used. Sequencing was performed with immunoSEQ multiplex PCR; in TCRdb, only in-frame clones are kept and a portion is missing. This table has about 140,000 clones, about three quarters appearing once. About this clone itself: Its antigen is not identified.

Source material: PBMCs. The receptor's source is a male donor in good health and CMV-seropositive.

CDR3 nucleotides: TGTGCCATCAGTGAGGACAGGGCAAACTATGGCTACACCTTC. Its translation: CAISEDRANYGYTF. The V and J genes are TRBV10-3 and TRBJ1-2; TRBD1 agrees at 7 bases. Germline CDR1 is ENHRY and CDR2 is SYGVKD. The J segment lost 2 bases and the V segment lost 2 bases, leaving 2 bases of the junction unmatched. There are 14 residues in the CDR3.